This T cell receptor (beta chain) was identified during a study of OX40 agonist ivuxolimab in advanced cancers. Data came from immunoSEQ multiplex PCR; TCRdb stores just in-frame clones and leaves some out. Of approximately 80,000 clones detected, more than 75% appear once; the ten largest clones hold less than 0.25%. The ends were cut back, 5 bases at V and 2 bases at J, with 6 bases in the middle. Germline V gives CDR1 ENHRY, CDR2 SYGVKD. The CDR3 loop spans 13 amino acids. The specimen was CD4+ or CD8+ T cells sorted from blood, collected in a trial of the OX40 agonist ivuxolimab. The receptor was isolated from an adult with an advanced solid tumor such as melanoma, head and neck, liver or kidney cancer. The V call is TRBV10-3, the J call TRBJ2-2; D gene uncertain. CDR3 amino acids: CAISSKNTGELFF. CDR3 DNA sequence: TGTGCCATCAGTTCTAAAAACACCGGGGAGCTGTTTTTT.